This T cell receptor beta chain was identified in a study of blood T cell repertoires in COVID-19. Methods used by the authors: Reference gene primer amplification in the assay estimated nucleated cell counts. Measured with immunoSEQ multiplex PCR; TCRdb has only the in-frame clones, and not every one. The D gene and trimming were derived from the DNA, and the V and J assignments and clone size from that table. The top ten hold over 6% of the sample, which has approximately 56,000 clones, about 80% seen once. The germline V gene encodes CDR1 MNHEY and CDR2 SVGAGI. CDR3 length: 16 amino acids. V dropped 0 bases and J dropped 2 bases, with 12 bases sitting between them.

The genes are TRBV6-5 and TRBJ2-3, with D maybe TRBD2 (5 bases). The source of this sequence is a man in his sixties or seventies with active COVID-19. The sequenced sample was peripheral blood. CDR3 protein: CASSYSRGPSTDTQYF. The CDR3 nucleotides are TGTGCCAGCAGTTACTCGAGAGGGCCCTCCACAGATACGCAGTATTTT.